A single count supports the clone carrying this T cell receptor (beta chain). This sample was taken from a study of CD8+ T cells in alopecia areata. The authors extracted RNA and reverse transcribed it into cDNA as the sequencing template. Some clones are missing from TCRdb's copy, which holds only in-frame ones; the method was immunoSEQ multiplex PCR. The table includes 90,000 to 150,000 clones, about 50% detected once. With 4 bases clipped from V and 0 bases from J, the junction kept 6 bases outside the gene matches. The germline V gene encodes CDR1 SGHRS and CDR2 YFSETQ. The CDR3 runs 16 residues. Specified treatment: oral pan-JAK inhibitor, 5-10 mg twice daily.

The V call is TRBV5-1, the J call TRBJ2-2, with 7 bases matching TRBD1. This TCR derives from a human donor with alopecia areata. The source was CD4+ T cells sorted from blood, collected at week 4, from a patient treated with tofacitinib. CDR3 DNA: TGCGCCAGCAGCCGTGGACAGGTGACGAACACCGGGGAGCTGTTTTTT. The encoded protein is CASSRGQVTNTGELFF.